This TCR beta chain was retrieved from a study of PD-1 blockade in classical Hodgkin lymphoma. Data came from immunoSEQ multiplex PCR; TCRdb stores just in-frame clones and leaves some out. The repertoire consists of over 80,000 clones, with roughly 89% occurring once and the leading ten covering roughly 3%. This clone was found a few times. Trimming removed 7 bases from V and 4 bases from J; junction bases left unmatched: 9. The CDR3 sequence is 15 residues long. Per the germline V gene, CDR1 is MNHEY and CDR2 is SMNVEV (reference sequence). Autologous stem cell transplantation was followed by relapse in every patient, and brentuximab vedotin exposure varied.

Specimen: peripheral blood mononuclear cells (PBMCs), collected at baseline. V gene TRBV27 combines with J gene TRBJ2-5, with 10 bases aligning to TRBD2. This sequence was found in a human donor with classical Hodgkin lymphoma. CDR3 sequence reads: CASKSSGSLGETQYF. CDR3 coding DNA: TGTGCCAGCAAGTCTAGCGGGAGTCTCGGAGAGACCCAGTACTTC.